This entry concerns a single T cell receptor (beta chain). This clonotype has ten or more counts. Which antigen it targets is not known. The sample holds no much larger clone one base away, and base qualities are not on file. This sample is drawn from a study of tumor-infiltrating lymphocytes in oesophageal squamous cell carcinoma listed by TCRdb under 2016. To prepare the library, PCR was applied. The data were produced on an Illumina HiSeq 2000. Using fastp at Q25 and MiXCR, TCRdb reprocessed the public reads and kept productive beta chains. For every CDR3 protein sequence, its rows merge into one entry that carries the most common genes and DNA. This sample is represented by about 13,000 distinct CDR3 sequences; less than 65% of them were singletons. The ten largest clones take up 36% of the sample. Trimming accounts for 2 bases at V and 8 bases at J, while the number of junction bases matched to no gene is 9. In the germline V gene, CDR1 corresponds to SGHTA and CDR2 to FQGNSA. Its CDR3 holds 15 amino acids, cysteine through phenylalanine. Of the read, only the CDR3 DNA is kept; its 45 bases are in frame from base 1.

This sequence was found in a male donor with esophageal squamous cell carcinoma. This receptor chain uses TRBV7-2 and TRBJ2-1; 7 bases in between match TRBD1. The sample taken for sequencing was esophageal tumor tissue. The DNA is as follows: TGTGCCAGCAGCTTAAGGACAGGCCGTAACGATGAGCAGTTCTTC. Its product reads: CASSLRTGRNDEQFF.